This T cell receptor beta chain was profiled in a study of T-cell memory formation after mild COVID-19. Background on the study: Clusters of TCRs were largely donor specific. Study conclusions and caveats: Day 15 to 85 contracting clones showed balanced CD4/CD8; day 15 to 37 expanders favored CD4+. Second-wave clones reaching peak frequency on day 37 lacked confirmed SARS-CoV-2 specificity.

After 5'RACE with constant-segment primers, TCR alpha and TCR beta cDNA libraries carrying sample barcodes and UMIs were obtained. TCRdb re-derived calls from the 5' RACE reads in MiXCR, one entry per CDR3 protein. The data show tens of thousands of distinct CDR3 sequences, 14% seen once. CDR3 length: 16 residues. The V and J ends lost 0 bases and 0 bases respectively, with 9 bases between them. Germline V lookup: CDR1 MGHRA, CDR2 YSYEKL. On this clonotype: What it recognizes is unknown.

The chain uses TRBV4-1 and TRBJ1-3; no reliable D call. The TCR was taken from an adult woman who had mild COVID-19 (a few samples of this study predate the infection). Cell type and time point are not known. Sequenced: PBMCs or a T cell subset sorted from them (not recorded which). Here the CDR3 reads CASSQDNVNSGNTIYF. In nucleotides, the CDR3 is TGCGCCAGCAGCCAAGATAACGTGAACTCTGGAAACACCATATATTTT.